A single sample is the source of the 32 T cell receptor beta chains below, sequenced in a study of cytomegalovirus exposure and HLA in healthy donors. The PCR had 60 Vbeta and 13 Jbeta primers. Data came from immunoSEQ multiplex PCR; TCRdb stores just in-frame clones and leaves some out. The sample includes 90,000 to 150,000 clones, around 79% seen only once; the top ten take around 1.6%. Sequencing used PBMCs. The source of these receptors is a woman between 18 and 29 years old in good health and CMV-seronegative.

The CDR3 protein is CASSRQGANYGYTF. DNA of the CDR3: TGTGCCAGCAGCAGACAGGGAGCTAACTATGGCTACACCTTC. This sequence joins TRBV6-5 and TRBJ1-2, with TRBD1 identical over 7 bases. CDR1 MNHEY and CDR2 SVGAGI come from the germline V gene. The CDR3 runs 14 residues. The trim removed 6 bases at V and 0 bases at J, leaving 4 bases unmatched.

CDR3 nucleotides: TGTGCCAGCCGCCGGGCGGGCGGAGAGACCCAGTACTTC. The encoded protein is CASRRAGGETQYF. This sequence joins TRBV5-6 and TRBJ2-5; tentatively, D is TRBD2 (5 bases). The CDR3 runs 13 residues. Per the germline V gene, CDR1 is SGHDT and CDR2 is YYEEEE. Trimming left V 7 bases short and J 4 bases short, with 14 bases between. Combining the CDR3 with reference TRBV5-6 and TRBJ2-5 gives the whole variable domain DAGVTQSPTHLIKTRGQQVTLRCSPKSGHDTVSWYQQALGQGPQFIFQYYEEEERQRGNFPDRFSGHQFPNYSSELNVNALLLGDSALYLCASRRAGGETQYFGPGTRLLVL.

This chain uses TRBV7-2 with TRBJ2-1; no clear D. Germline CDR1 reads SGHTA; CDR2 reads FQGNSA. V was trimmed by 5 bases and J by 5 bases, leaving 10 bases between them. This CDR3 has 13 residues. The CDR3 loop is CASSRLLDNEQFF. Here the CDR3 DNA reads TGTGCCAGCAGCAGACTCCTCGACAATGAGCAGTTCTTC.

The genes are TRBV15 and TRBJ1-4; D is uncertain. The V end was cut by 1 base, the J end by 8 bases, with 8 bases between. The CDR3 covers 13 residues. From germline, CDR1 is LNHNV and CDR2 YYDKDF (reference sequence). The CDR3 DNA sequence: TGTGCCACCAGCAGAGGGCTGACAGAAAAACTGTTTTTT. This translates into CATSRGLTEKLFF.

For the CDR3, the DNA is TGTGCCAGCAGTTTAGAGACAGGGCTCGAGCAGTACTTC. Protein: CASSLETGLEQYF. V gene TRBV6-4 combines with J gene TRBJ2-7, with 7 bases aligning to TRBD1. The CDR3 runs 13 residues. V trimming: 5 bases; J trimming: 6 bases; junction bases outside the gene matches: 7. The germline V gene has CDR1 MRHNA and CDR2 SNTAGT.

The V gene is TRBV19, the J gene TRBJ2-7; 7 bases align to TRBD1. The germline V gene encodes CDR1 LNHDA and CDR2 SQIVND (reference sequence). This CDR3 is 15 amino acids long. The V segment lost 4 bases and the J segment 4 bases; nucleotides outside the gene matches: 10. CDR3 residues: CASSKSTGTAYEQYF. DNA of the CDR3: TGTGCCAGTAGTAAAAGTACCGGGACAGCGTACGAGCAGTACTTC.

The chain employs TRBV5-6 and TRBJ2-5; unclear D gene. This CDR3 spans 12 amino acids. In germline, CDR1 is SGHDT, CDR2 YYEEEE. V lost 5 bases and J lost 2, with 7 bases in between. CDR3 residues: CASSFTQETQYF. Here the CDR3 DNA reads TGTGCCAGCAGTTTCACTCAAGAGACCCAGTACTTC. Full variable domain (remainder filled in from reference TRBV5-6 and TRBJ2-5): DAGVTQSPTHLIKTRGQQVTLRCSPKSGHDTVSWYQQALGQGPQFIFQYYEEEERQRGNFPDRFSGHQFPNYSSELNVNALLLGDSALYLCASSFTQETQYFGPGTRLLVL.

The genes are TRBV7-8 and TRBJ2-2; 13 positions agree with TRBD2. J was trimmed by 3 bases and V by 5 bases; bases with no gene match: 3. The CDR3 extends over 16 amino acids. From germline, CDR1 is SGHVS and CDR2 FQNEAQ. The CDR3 region is CASSPGLAGYTGELFF. The CDR3 DNA is TGTGCCAGCAGCCCGGGACTAGCGGGATACACCGGGGAGCTGTTTTTT.

V is TRBV5-1 and J is TRBJ1-1, with D uncertain. Trimming removed 1 base from V and 4 bases from J, with 11 bases in between. CDR3 size: 14 residues. Germline CDR1 SGHRS, CDR2 YFSETQ. For the CDR3, the DNA is TGCGCCAGCAGCTTGTCCAGGATGGGCACTGAAGCTTTCTTT. It encodes CASSLSRMGTEAFF.

This rearrangement joins TRBV11-2 to TRBJ1-1; TRBD1 aligns across 9 bases. Per germline, CDR1 SGHAT and CDR2 FQNNGV. After removal of 5 bases from V and 0 bases from J, the junction contained 4 bases not matched to a gene. The CDR3 covers 15 residues. The CDR3 DNA sequence: TGTGCCAGCAGCAAACAGGGGGCCCTGAACACTGAAGCTTTCTTT. This gives the protein CASSKQGALNTEAFF.

J is TRBJ1-4 and V is TRBV25-1, with a weak D call TRBD1 (5 bases). Trimming removed 0 bases at V and 4 bases at J, with 9 bases between. CDR1 is MGHDK and CDR2 is SYGVNS in the germline V gene. The CDR3 is 15 amino acids. CDR3 DNA sequence: TGTGCCAGCAGTGAATACGACAGAGATAATGAAAAACTGTTTTTT. It yields the protein CASSEYDRDNEKLFF. Looking up the rest from reference TRBV25-1 and TRBJ1-4 gives the full variable domain: EADIYQTPRYLVIGTGKKITLECSQTMGHDKMYWYQQDPGMELHLIHYSYGVNSTEKGDLSSESTVSRIRTEHFPLTLESARPSHTSQYLCASSEYDRDNEKLFFGSGTQLSVL.

As regards this clone: Mismatch with germline at one junction end may stem from a read error. This rearrangement joins TRBV19 to TRBJ2-6; 7 nucleotides match TRBD1. This CDR3 region has 20 residues. Per germline, CDR1 LNHDA and CDR2 SQIVND (reference sequence). The DNA for the CDR3 is TGTGCCAGTAGTGTTCCGGGACAGCTGCATCCTCCCTCTGGGGCCAACGGCCTGACTTTC. This sequence encodes CASSVPGQLHPPSGANGLTF.

The rearrangement links TRBV18 to TRBJ2-7; 8 positions match TRBD1. This CDR3 has 15 residues. Trimming at V came to 4 bases and at J to 6 bases, leaving 11 bases not matched to a gene. From germline, CDR1 is KGHSH and CDR2 LQKENI. CDR3 coding DNA: TGTGCCAGCTCACAACTAGACGGGACAGGTCGCGAGCAGTACTTC. Its translation is CASSQLDGTGREQYF.

The chain's CDR3 is CASSRGATNEKLFF. The CDR3 region has the DNA TGTGCCAGCAGCCGGGGGGCCACTAATGAAAAACTGTTTTTT. This chain joins TRBV7-2 and TRBJ1-4, with TRBD1 as a possible D gene (6 bases). From germline, CDR1 is SGHTA and CDR2 FQGNSA. The CDR3 sequence is 14 residues long. With 5 bases removed from V and 2 bases from J, the gap between germline ends came to 9 bases. The variable domain in full, with the rest retrieved from reference TRBV7-2 and TRBJ1-4, is GAGVSQSPSNKVTEKGKDVELRCDPISGHTALYWYRQSLGQGLEFLIYFQGNSAPDKSGLPSDRFSAERTGGSVSTLTIQRTQQEDSAVYLCASSRGATNEKLFFGSGTQLSVL.

This chain joins TRBV6-1 and TRBJ2-7; D gene ambiguous. The CDR3 totals 13 residues. Trimming removed 7 bases at V and 0 bases at J, with 10 bases between. Germline CDR1 MNHNS, CDR2 SASEGT. CDR3: CASIKQVSYEQYF. Written as DNA, the CDR3 is TGTGCCAGCATCAAGCAAGTCTCCTACGAGCAGTACTTC.

The chain employs TRBV4-1 and TRBJ1-6, with 7 positions matching TRBD1. This CDR3 is built from 17 residues. Germline V gene data show CDR1 as MGHRA and CDR2 as YSYEKL. V gave up 6 bases and J gave up 0 bases; unmatched junction bases: 8. The CDR3 reads CASRSSGGTSYNSPLHF. In DNA form, the CDR3 reads TGCGCCAGCAGGTCCTCAGGGGGGACCTCCTATAATTCACCCCTCCACTTT.

The rearrangement links TRBV30 to TRBJ1-2, with 8 bases matching TRBD1. Trimming removed 2 bases from V and 4 bases from J; junction bases left unmatched: 3. Germline V lookup: CDR1 GTSNPN, CDR2 SVGIG (reference sequence). The CDR3 extends over 13 amino acids. CDR3 sequence: CAWSYRGAYGYTF. DNA of the CDR3: TGTGCCTGGAGTTACAGGGGGGCCTATGGCTACACCTTC.

The chain uses TRBV7-9 and TRBJ2-7, with D possibly matching TRBD2 (7 bases). V lost 7 bases, J lost 5 bases, and 12 bases lay in between. Germline values: CDR1 SEHNR, CDR2 FQNEAQ (reference sequence). The CDR3 has 12 amino acids. CDR3 protein: CASIREGDEQYF. The CDR3, as DNA: TGTGCCAGCATCAGGGAGGGGGACGAGCAGTACTTC. Full variable domain (outside the CDR3, taken from reference TRBV7-9 and TRBJ2-7): DTGVSQNPRHKITKRGQNVTFRCDPISEHNRLYWYRQTLGQGPEFLTYFQNEAQLEKSRLLSDRFSAERPKGSFSTLEIQRTEQGDSAMYLCASIREGDEQYFGPGTRLTVT.

This clone was seen only once. The V and J genes are TRBV10-2 and TRBJ1-1; possibly TRBD1 for D (5 bases). Germline V lookup: CDR1 WSHSY, CDR2 SAAADI. The V end lost 2 bases, the J end lost 7 bases, and 8 bases lay between the germline ends. The CDR3 has 12 residues. CDR3 sequence (DNA): TGCGCCAGCAGTGAGGGTACAGGTGAAGCTTTCTTT. It is translated as CASSEGTGEAFF.

The rearrangement uses TRBV7-8 and TRBJ1-1, with TRBD1 identical over 8 bases. CDR1 and CDR2 from the germline V gene are SGHVS and FQNEAQ. The CDR3 totals 15 residues. V trimming: 3 bases; J trimming: 4 bases; junction bases outside the gene matches: 7. The CDR3 coding sequence is TGTGCCAGCAGCTTTCAGACAGGGGCACGCACTGAAGCTTTCTTT. Encoded protein: CASSFQTGARTEAFF. Using reference TRBV7-8 and TRBJ1-1 for the parts outside the CDR3, the full variable domain is GAGVSQSPRYKVAKRGQDVALRCDPISGHVSLFWYQQALGQGPEFLTYFQNEAQLDKSGLPSDRFFAERPEGSVSTLKIQRTQQEDSAVYLCASSFQTGARTEAFFGQGTRLTVV.

The chain employs TRBV28 and TRBJ1-2; 8 bases agree with TRBD1. There are 14 residues in the CDR3. The germline gives CDR1 MDHEN, CDR2 SYDVKM. V shed 3 bases and J 6 bases; nucleotides not matched to a gene: 6. In DNA form, the CDR3 reads TGTGCCAGCAGTTTCCTGACAGGGGTTGATGGCTACACCTTC. Translated, it gives CASSFLTGVDGYTF.

This clone has just one count. The rearrangement uses TRBV7-2 and TRBJ1-1; possible D gene TRBD1, 6 bases. The CDR3 runs to 16 residues. Germline loops: CDR1 SGHTA, CDR2 FQGNSA. The germline V and J ends were trimmed by 8 bases and 0 bases, with 19 bases remaining between them. Written as DNA, the CDR3 is TGTGCCAGCCGACAAGCCCCAAGACAGGTGAACACTGAAGCTTTCTTT. Translated: CASRQAPRQVNTEAFF.

The CDR3 reads CASSLVVAPYEQYF. In nucleotides, the CDR3 is TGCGCCAGCAGCTTGGTTGTAGCTCCCTACGAGCAGTACTTC. This sequence joins TRBV5-1 and TRBJ2-7; D gene ambiguous. This CDR3 region has 14 residues. Trimming stripped 0 bases from V and 2 bases from J, with 9 bases between. The germline V gene has CDR1 SGHRS and CDR2 YFSETQ.

This clone was seen a handful of times. V and J are TRBV4-2 and TRBJ2-3; TRBD2 aligns across 8 bases. The CDR3 extends over 14 amino acids. The V gene end was trimmed by 4 bases and the J gene end by 5 bases; junction bases not matched to a gene: 5. Germline CDR1 LGHNA, CDR2 YNFKEQ. The CDR3 coding sequence is TGTGCCAGCAGCCCGGGACTAGGAGAAGATACGCAGTATTTT. It codes for CASSPGLGEDTQYF.

The V gene is TRBV7-2, the J gene TRBJ1-5, with 8 bases lining up with TRBD1. J lost 2 bases, V lost 4 bases, and 4 bases had no gene match. Looked up from germline, CDR1 is SGHTA and CDR2 is FQGNSA. CDR3 size: 15 residues. CDR3 amino acids: CASSYDRGRNQPQHF. As DNA, the CDR3 is TGTGCCAGCAGCTACGACAGGGGACGCAATCAGCCCCAGCATTTT.

DNA for the CDR3: TGTGCCAGCAGCTTAGCCAGTGGCACAGATACGCAGTATTTT. This translates into CASSLASGTDTQYF. The gene calls are TRBV7-8 and TRBJ2-3; D is uncertain. This CDR3 has 14 amino acids. Germline CDR1 is SGHVS and CDR2 is FQNEAQ. Trimming removed 0 bases at V and 1 base at J, with 5 bases between.

The chain links TRBV19 to TRBJ2-7, with D maybe TRBD1 (5 bases). Germline V gene data show CDR1 as LNHDA and CDR2 as SQIVND (reference sequence). The CDR3 covers 16 residues. V was clipped by 2 bases and J by 7 bases, with 21 bases between them. The CDR3 DNA follows: TGTGCCAGTAGTATAAGGGGCTCCTTCAATAGAAGGGAGCAGTACTTC. It is translated as CASSIRGSFNRREQYF.

J is TRBJ2-3 and V is TRBV5-1, with 8 nucleotides matching TRBD2. J was trimmed by 2 bases and V by 0 bases; bases with no gene match: 2. The germline V gene encodes CDR1 SGHRS and CDR2 YFSETQ. This CDR3 has 15 residues. CDR3 nucleotides: TGCGCCAGCAGCTTGGTACTAGCGGACACAGATACGCAGTATTTT. It codes for CASSLVLADTDTQYF.

This rearrangement joins TRBV29-1 to TRBJ2-5, with 7 positions matching TRBD1. This CDR3 has 11 residues. The V segment lost 4 bases and the J segment 7 bases; nucleotides outside the gene matches: 3. CDR1 is SQVTM, CDR2 ANQGSEA, per germline. The CDR3 protein is CSVVAGGTQYF. The CDR3 DNA follows: TGCAGCGTTGTGGCAGGGGGGACCCAGTACTTC. Filled out from reference TRBV29-1 and TRBJ2-5, the complete variable domain reads SAVISQKPSRDICQRGTSLTIQCQVDSQVTMMFWYRQQPGQSLTLIATANQGSEATYESGFVIDKFPISRPNLTFSTLTVSNMSPEDSSIYLCSVVAGGTQYFGPGTRLLVL.

This clone has only a few counts. The genes are TRBV5-1 and TRBJ1-1, with TRBD1 as a possible D gene (6 bases). V was clipped by 2 bases and J by 3 bases, with 17 bases between them. This CDR3 comprises 16 residues. The germline V gene encodes CDR1 SGHRS and CDR2 YFSETQ. This chain's CDR3 is CASSLQGLFDYTEAFF. CDR3 nucleotides: TGCGCCAGCAGCTTACAGGGCCTATTCGATTACACTGAAGCTTTCTTT.

The V and J genes are TRBV6-5 and TRBJ2-7; TRBD1 agrees at 9 bases. Trimming took 7 bases from V and 3 from J; bases not matched to a gene: 7. Germline V gene lookup returns CDR1 MNHEY and CDR2 SVGAGI. The CDR3 covers 14 residues. CDR3 loop: CASTRGQGGYEQYF. The DNA of the CDR3 is TGTGCCAGCACTCGGGGACAGGGAGGCTACGAGCAGTACTTC.

J is TRBJ2-3 and V is TRBV9; 8 bases are shared with TRBD1. Germline-derived CDR1 and CDR2 are SGDLS and YYNGEE. This CDR3 contains 17 residues. V lost 3 bases, J lost 0 bases, and 9 bases stayed unmatched. This CDR3 reads CASSGLSTGVSTDTQYF. The CDR3 coding sequence is TGTGCCAGCAGCGGACTATCGACAGGGGTGAGCACAGATACGCAGTATTTT.